This TCR beta chain appears in the sequencing data of a study of blood T cells in healthy people across ages. Study conclusions and caveats: Unsorted PBMCs prevented conclusive naive versus antigen-experienced comparison.

This clonotype was seen a few times. Its cognate antigen is unknown. The CDR3 consists of 14 residues. Looked up from germline, CDR1 is MNHEY and CDR2 is SMNVEV (reference sequence). J lost 5 bases, V lost 6 bases, and 6 bases had no gene match. Primed by a sample-barcoded 5' primer and a J-beta primer mix, a second PCR proceeded for 7 to 11 cycles. TCRdb itself ran the 5' RACE reads through MiXCR, one entry per CDR3 protein. This sample has almost 550,000 distinct CDR3 sequences, with 24% found just once. The data were also submitted as part of a second study, on T cells of mothers and their children. That work adds: With the M1S primer of the second PCR, sample barcodes and 2-4 random nucleotides were added. Reads obtained per mother exceeded 8.5 million TCR beta CDR3 reads, with about 3 million obtained per child. Versus unrelated pairs, overlap was slightly higher in related mother-child pairs, without reaching significance.

This clonotype was sampled from a boy younger than 18 in good health. V and J are TRBV27 and TRBJ2-1, with TRBD2 identical over 8 bases. The source material was blood. The chain's CDR3 is CASRQLAEDNEQFF. Written as DNA, the CDR3 is TGTGCCAGCAGACAACTAGCGGAGGACAATGAGCAGTTCTTC.